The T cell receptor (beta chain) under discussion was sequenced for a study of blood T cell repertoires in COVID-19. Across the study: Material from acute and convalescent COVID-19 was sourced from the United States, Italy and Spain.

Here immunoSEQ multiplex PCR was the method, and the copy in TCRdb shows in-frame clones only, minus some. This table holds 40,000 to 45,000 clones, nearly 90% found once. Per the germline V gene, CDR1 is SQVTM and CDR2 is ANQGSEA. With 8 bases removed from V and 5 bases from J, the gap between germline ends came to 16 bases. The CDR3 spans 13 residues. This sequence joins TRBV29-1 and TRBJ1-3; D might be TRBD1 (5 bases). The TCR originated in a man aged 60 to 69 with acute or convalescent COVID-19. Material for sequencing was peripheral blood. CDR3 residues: CSFGARTRNTIYF. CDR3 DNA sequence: TGCAGCTTTGGGGCCAGGACAAGAAACACCATATATTTT.